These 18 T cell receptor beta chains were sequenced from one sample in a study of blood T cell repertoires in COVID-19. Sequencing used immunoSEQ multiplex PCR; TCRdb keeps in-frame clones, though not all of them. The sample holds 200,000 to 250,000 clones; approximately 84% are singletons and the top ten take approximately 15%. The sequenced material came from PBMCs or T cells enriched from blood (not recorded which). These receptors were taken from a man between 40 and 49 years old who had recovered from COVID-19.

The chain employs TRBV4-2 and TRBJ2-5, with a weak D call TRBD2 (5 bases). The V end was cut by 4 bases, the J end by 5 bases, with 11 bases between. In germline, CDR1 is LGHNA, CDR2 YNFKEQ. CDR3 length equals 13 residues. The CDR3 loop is CASSPGLWETQYF. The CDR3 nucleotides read TGTGCCAGCAGCCCCGGACTCTGGGAGACCCAGTACTTC.

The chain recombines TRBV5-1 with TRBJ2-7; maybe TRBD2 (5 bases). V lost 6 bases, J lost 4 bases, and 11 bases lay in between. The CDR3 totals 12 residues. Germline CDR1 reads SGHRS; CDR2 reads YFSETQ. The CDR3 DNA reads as TGCGCCAGCAAAGATAGGACTTACGAGCAGTACTTC. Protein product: CASKDRTYEQYF. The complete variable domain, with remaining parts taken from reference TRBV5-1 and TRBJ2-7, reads KAGVTQTPRYLIKTRGQQVTLSCSPISGHRSVSWYQQTPGQGLQFLFEYFSETQRNKGNFPGRFSGRQFSNSRSEMNVSTLELGDSALYLCASKDRTYEQYFGPGTRLTVT.

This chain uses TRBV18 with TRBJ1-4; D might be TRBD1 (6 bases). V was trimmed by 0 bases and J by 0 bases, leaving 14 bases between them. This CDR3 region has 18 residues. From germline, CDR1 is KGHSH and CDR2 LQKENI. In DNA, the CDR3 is TGTGCCAGCTCACCACCTGCAGGGGAGGGAGCAACTAATGAAAAACTGTTTTTT. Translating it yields CASSPPAGEGATNEKLFF.

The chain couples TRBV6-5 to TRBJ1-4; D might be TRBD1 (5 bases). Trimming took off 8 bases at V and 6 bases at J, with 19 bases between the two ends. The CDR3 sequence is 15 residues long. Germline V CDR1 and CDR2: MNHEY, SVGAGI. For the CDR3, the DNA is TGTGCCAGCGGCACACGGGAGGCAGGGTATGAAAAACTGTTTTTT. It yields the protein CASGTREAGYEKLFF.

CDR3 bases: TGTGCCAGCTCAAACTCAGGGGACGCTGAAGCTTTCTTT. This translates into CASSNSGDAEAFF. The genes are TRBV18 and TRBJ1-1; TRBD1 is a possible D gene (6 bases). Trimming removed 5 bases from V and 6 bases from J, with 13 bases in between. The CDR3 sequence is 13 residues long. Germline lookup yields CDR1 KGHSH and CDR2 LQKENI.

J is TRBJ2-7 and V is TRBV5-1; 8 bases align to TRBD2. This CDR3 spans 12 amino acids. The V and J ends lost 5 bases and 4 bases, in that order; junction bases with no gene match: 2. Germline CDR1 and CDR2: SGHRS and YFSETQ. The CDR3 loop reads CASRRGAYEQYF. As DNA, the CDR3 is TGCGCCAGCAGGCGGGGGGCGTACGAGCAGTACTTC.

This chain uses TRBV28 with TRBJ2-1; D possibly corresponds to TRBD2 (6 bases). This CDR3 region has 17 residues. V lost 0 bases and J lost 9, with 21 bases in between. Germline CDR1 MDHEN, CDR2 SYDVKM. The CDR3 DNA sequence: TGTGCCAGCAGTTTATGTGCCGGGACGGGACTTTCATGTGAGCAGTTCTTC. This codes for CASSLCAGTGLSCEQFF.

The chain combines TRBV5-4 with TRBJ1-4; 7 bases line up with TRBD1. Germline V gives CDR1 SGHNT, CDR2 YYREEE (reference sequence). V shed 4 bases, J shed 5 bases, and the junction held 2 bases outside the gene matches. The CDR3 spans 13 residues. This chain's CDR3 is CASSVQGNEKLFF. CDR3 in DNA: TGTGCCAGCAGCGTACAGGGGAATGAAAAACTGTTTTTT.

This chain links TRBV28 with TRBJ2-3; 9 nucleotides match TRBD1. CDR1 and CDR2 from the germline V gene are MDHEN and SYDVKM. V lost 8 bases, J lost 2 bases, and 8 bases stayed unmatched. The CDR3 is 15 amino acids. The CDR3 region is CASLSGTGFTDTQYF. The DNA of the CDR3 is TGTGCCAGCCTATCCGGGACAGGGTTCACAGATACGCAGTATTTT.

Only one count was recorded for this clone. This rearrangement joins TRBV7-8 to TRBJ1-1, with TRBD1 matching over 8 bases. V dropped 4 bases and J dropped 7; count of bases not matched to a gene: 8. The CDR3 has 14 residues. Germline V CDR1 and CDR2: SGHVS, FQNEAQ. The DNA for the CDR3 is TGTGCCAGCAGCTCCGGACAGGGTATTGGTGAAGCTTTCTTT. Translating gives CASSSGQGIGEAFF.

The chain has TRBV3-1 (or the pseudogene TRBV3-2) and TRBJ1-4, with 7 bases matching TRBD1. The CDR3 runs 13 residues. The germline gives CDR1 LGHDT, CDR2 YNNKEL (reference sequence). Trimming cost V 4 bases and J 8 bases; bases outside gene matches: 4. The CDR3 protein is CASSRRDSEKLFF. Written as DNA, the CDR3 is TGTGCCAGCAGCCGCCGGGACAGCGAAAAACTGTTTTTT.

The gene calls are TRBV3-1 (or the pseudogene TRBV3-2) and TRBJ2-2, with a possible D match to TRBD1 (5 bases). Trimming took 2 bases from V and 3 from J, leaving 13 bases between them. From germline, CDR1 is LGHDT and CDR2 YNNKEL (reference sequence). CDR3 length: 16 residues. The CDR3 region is CASSQLAGPYTGELFF. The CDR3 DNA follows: TGTGCCAGCAGCCAACTGGCAGGGCCCTACACCGGGGAGCTGTTTTTT.

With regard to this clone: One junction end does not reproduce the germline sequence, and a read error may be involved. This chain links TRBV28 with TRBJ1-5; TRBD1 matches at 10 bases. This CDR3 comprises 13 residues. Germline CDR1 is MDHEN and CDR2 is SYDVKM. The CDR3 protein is CASQTGGKQPQHF. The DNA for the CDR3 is TGTGCCAGCCAGACAGGGGGCAAGCAGCCCCAGCATTTT.

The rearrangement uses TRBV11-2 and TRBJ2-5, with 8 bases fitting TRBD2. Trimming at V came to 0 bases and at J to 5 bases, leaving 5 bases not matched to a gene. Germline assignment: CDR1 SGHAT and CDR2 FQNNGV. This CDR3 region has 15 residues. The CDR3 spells CASSLEFSGGETQYF. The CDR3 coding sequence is TGTGCCAGCAGCTTAGAGTTTTCGGGAGGGGAGACCCAGTACTTC.

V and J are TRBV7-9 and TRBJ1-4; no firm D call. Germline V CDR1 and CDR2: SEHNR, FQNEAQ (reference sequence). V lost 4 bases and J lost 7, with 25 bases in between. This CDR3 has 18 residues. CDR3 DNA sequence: TGTGCCAGCAGCTCCAGGTTCCTTTTTCCCTCCCAAAGTGAAAAACTGTTTTTT. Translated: CASSSRFLFPSQSEKLFF.

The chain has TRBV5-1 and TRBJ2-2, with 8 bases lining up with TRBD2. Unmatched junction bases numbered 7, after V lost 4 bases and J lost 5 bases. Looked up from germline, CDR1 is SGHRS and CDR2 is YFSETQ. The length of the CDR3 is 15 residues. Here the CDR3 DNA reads TGCGCCAGCAGCATACAAGCGGGAGTTACCGGGGAGCTGTTTTTT. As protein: CASSIQAGVTGELFF.

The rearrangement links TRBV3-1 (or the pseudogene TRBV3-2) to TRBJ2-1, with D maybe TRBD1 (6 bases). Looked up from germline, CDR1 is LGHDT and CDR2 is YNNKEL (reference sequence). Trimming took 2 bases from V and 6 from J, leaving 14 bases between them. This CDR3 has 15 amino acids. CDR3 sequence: CASSQRTVASNEQFF. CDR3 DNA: TGTGCCAGCAGCCAACGGACAGTCGCTTCCAATGAGCAGTTCTTC.

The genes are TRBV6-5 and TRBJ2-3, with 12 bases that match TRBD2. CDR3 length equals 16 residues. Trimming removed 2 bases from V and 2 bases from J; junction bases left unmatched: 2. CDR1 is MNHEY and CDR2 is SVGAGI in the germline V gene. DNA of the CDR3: TGTGCCAGCAGTTACGGGACTAGCGGGCCCACAGATACGCAGTATTTT. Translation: CASSYGTSGPTDTQYF.